This is a list of T cell receptor beta chains from one sample in a study of blood T cell repertoires in COVID-19. Measured with immunoSEQ multiplex PCR; TCRdb has only the in-frame clones, and not every one. The data hold 200,000 or so clones, with about four fifths observed a single time. The sample consisted of PBMCs or T cells enriched from blood (not recorded which). Every receptor here comes from a man aged 35 to 55 who had recovered from COVID-19. Both conserved end residues are part of each CDR3. A D gene is named only where the DNA matches it firmly. Clone size is stated in some rows and not others, as once, few, many or a class when expanded.

TRBJ2-1,TRBD1,TRBV4-2,few,CASSQDNRGTYNEQFF,TGTGCCAGCAGCCAAGATAACAGGGGGACCTACAATGAGCAGTTCTTC
TRBJ1-1,TRBD1,TRBV7-8,NA,CASGPGGRTEAFF,TGTGCCAGCGGTCCAGGGGGCCGGACTGAAGCTTTCTTT
TRBJ2-7,TRBD1,TRBV28,NA,CASSPGQIYEQYF,TGTGCCAGCAGCCCGGGACAGATTTACGAGCAGTACTTC
TRBJ2-1,TRBD2,TRBV4-1,NA,CASSQVASGGPYSEQFF,TGCGCCAGCAGCCAAGTGGCTAGCGGGGGACCGTACTCTGAGCAGTTCTTC
TRBJ2-3,TRBD2,TRBV13,NA,CASRIASGAGTDTQYF,TGTGCCAGCAGGATCGCTAGCGGGGCGGGCACAGATACGCAGTATTTT
TRBJ2-2,NA,TRBV11-2,once,CASSLDLGDGELFF,TGTGCCAGCAGCTTAGATCTCGGGGACGGGGAGCTGTTTTTT
TRBJ2-2,TRBD2,TRBV11-2,once,CASSLVSGAGKPGELFF,TGTGCCAGCAGCTTAGTCAGCGGGGCAGGGAAGCCCGGGGAGCTGTTTTTT
TRBJ1-3,TRBD1,TRBV28,few,CASREQGLGNTIYF,TGTGCCAGCAGAGAACAGGGGCTAGGAAACACCATATATTTT
TRBJ2-7,NA,TRBV19,once,CASSPSGKPSYEQYF,TGTGCCAGTAGTCCCTCAGGGAAACCTTCCTACGAGCAGTACTTC
TRBJ1-6,NA,TRBV6-6,few,CASRQYQTGSSPLHF,TGTGCCAGCAGACAATATCAAACAGGGAGTTCACCCCTCCACTTT
TRBJ1-1,NA,TRBV2,NA,CASISGVWQGAEAFF,TGTGCCAGCATCAGCGGGGTGTGGCAAGGAGCGGAAGCTTTCTTT
TRBJ2-5,TRBD2,TRBV5-1,NA,CASSLVGTSGGGSRETQYF,TGCGCCAGCAGCCTAGTCGGGACTAGCGGGGGTGGTTCCCGGGAGACCCAGTACTTC
TRBJ2-2,TRBD1,TRBV7-9,NA,CASSAGQGSTGELFF,TGTGCCAGCAGCGCCGGACAGGGGTCAACCGGGGAGCTGTTTTTT
TRBJ1-3,NA,TRBV9,NA,CASGGDPGNTIYF,TGTGCCAGCGGGGGGGATCCTGGAAACACCATATATTTT
TRBJ2-5,NA,TRBV12-3/TRBV12-4,NA,CASSLVRGGTQYF,TGTGCCAGCAGTTTGGTCAGAGGAGGGACCCAGTACTTC
TRBJ2-3,NA,TRBV5-4,NA,CASSPGVTDTQYF,TGTGCCAGCAGCCCGGGGGTCACAGATACGCAGTATTTT
TRBJ1-5,NA,TRBV19,once,CASSPGVPGNQPQHF,TGTGCCAGTAGCCCCGGGGTCCCCGGCAATCAGCCCCAGCATTTT